This T cell receptor beta chain was captured in a study of cytomegalovirus exposure and HLA in healthy donors (dated by TCRdb to the late 2010s). General notes on the study: An earlier analysis of 587 of the donors reported about 300 Gb of sequence data and about 120 million unique TCR beta sequences obtained from around 170 million T cells. Typing coverage varied by locus: roughly 629-630 donors for A, B, C, DRB1 and DQB1; approximately 500 for DQA1; around 610 for DPA1; fewer than 480 for DPB1. Donor age, sex, ethnicity and CMV serostatus were collected together with the repertoire data. All discovery cohort repertoires had been generated on a single sequencing platform. An early release covering roughly 640 HLA-typed donors comprised approximately 290 gigabases of sequencing data and around 86 million unique TCR sequences. The study used immunosequencing to profile the T cell repertoires of approximately 650 subjects and linked those repertoires to cytomegalovirus serostatus. To decide whether each TCR beta V gene segment behaved as functional or pseudogenic, an earlier analysis of approximately 590 of the donors relied on high-throughput TCR beta sequencing. HLA typing included class I and class II loci at four-digit resolution. Rather than drawing on any new phenotypic data, the later analysis identified candidate immune exposures from TCR beta sequences and the way those sequences occurred across donors. The study aimed to test whether cataloging public T cell receptors could reveal signatures of past pathogen exposure. The study combined high-throughput TCR immunosequencing, statistical association of individual TCRs with disease status, and machine learning to predict cytomegalovirus infection status. Genome-wide SNP genotypes for about three fifths of the roughly 700 donors were used in a later genetic analysis, which treated that subset as a discovery cohort. Among the roughly 400 genotyped donors, approximately 77% belonged to the genetic ancestry cluster associated with self-reported Caucasian donors. Four or five DR-DQ haplotypes were treated as single units for association and clustering because of strong linkage in the cohort. Among almost 400 genotyped donors of the cohort, an average of approximately 230,000 unique TCR beta nucleotide sequences were sequenced per donor, about a sixth of them non-productive. A later analysis re-examined previously published TCR beta repertoires from 500 to 700 donors and added high-resolution HLA genotyping to investigate patterns of TCR occurrence. In addition to the first cohort of 500 to 850 subjects, a separate validation cohort of approximately 120 different subjects was used.

The cohort was made up of roughly 670 healthy bone marrow donors. At the time of sampling, all cohort members were nominally healthy, though unrecorded immune exposures were likely present. The donor was CMV seronegative and was included in the group of 352 seronegative cohort members. Every donor gave a peripheral blood sample, and the peripheral blood mononuclear cells from that sample were used for TCR beta sequencing. Genomic DNA was extracted from the blood cell samples with the Qiagen DNeasy Blood Extraction Kit. A word on this clone: The antigen it recognizes is unknown. Base qualities are not provided; no much larger clone lies one nucleotide away.

CDR1 and CDR2 were assigned from the germline V gene as MNHEY and SVGAGI. V sheds 8 bases and J sheds 2 bases, leaving 9 bases between their ends. The CDR3 measures 12 amino acids from cysteine to phenylalanine. Only the CDR3 portion is preserved as DNA: 36 bases, with reading frame beginning at the first base. Beyond this particular receptor, the publication reports: In this cohort, only TCR beta chains were sequenced, and detectable features were limited by the absence of alpha or paired-chain data. Roughly uniform sequencing depth across donors was assumed in presence/absence analyses, although this assumption may not hold. CMV serostatus was the only immune exposure information available for the cohort. Because HLA typing was missing for some donors at each locus, association tests included only the typed subset. A further reported finding was that TCR beta sequences accurately predicted the HLA-A and HLA-B alleles for most subjects in the first cohort. Several of the top co-occurrence clusters appeared to be linked to parvovirus B19, influenza, CMV and Epstein-Barr virus, according to a later analysis. It was suggested by the authors that the approach could potentially be generalized to other disease states and immunological phenotypes. A few of the identified cytomegalovirus-associated TCR beta chains were confirmed in vitro to be specific for cytomegalovirus antigens. Seventeen rarely observed V segments, including chromosome 9 orphons, were excluded from the earlier analysis of several hundred of the donors because counts were too low. A later analysis associated 15,000 or so TCR beta sequences with specific HLA alleles at a false discovery rate of 0.05. In both the original and validation cohorts, the classifier was reported to diagnose cytomegalovirus status with high specificity and sensitivity. V-gene and J-gene trimming of TCR beta chains was associated with a missense DCLRE1C variant in a later genetic analysis, and the association was replicated in an independent cohort. Some IMGT-functional V segments, including TRBV6-2 and TRBV6-3, could not be distinguished by the 87-base-pair reads and were therefore excluded. In a later analysis, most CMV-associated TCR beta chains were found to appear HLA-restricted, with HLA associations seemingly driven largely by CMV exposure. In an earlier analysis of approximately 590 of the donors, most TCR beta V segments were observed in productive rearrangements about 90% or about 30% of the time, broadly matching IMGT annotations. In a later analysis, the rate of TCR association differed among HLA loci, with DRB1 alleles having the most associated TCRs and HLA-C alleles having the fewest. A group of highly shared sequence variants was considered likely to be a technical artifact of the sequencing pipeline. A later analysis found that HLA-associated TCR beta chains were more clonally expanded and had lower generation probabilities than equally common non-associated chains. Linkage disequilibrium might explain the correlated functional status among segregating V segments, but an unknown experimental factor could not be excluded. In the study, approximately 150 TCR beta chains were listed as associated with cytomegalovirus. While some public TCRs were present in many individuals, most TCR sequences turned up only very rarely across donors. According to a later genetic analysis, donors in an Asian-associated ancestry cluster had fewer N-insertions in productive TCRs than the approximately 700-donor mean. When HLA alleles, especially DR and DQ, strongly co-occurred, TCR associations were difficult to assign to individual alleles.

The receptor library was made with the immunoSEQ multiplex PCR assay. For the multiplex PCR, a mixture combining 60 forward primers for TCR Vbeta segments and 13 reverse primers for TCR Jbeta segments was used. Amplification of the CDR3 region of rearranged TCR beta genes was performed with a multiplex PCR assay on genomic DNA. The amplified TCR beta libraries were sequenced on the Illumina HiSeq System as 87-base-pair reads. Per the authors' processing: A later analysis counted about 76 million unique TCR beta chains across the 650 to 800 repertoires, and about 10 million of these chains were shared by at least two donors. Raw reads were error-corrected and collapsed into unique sequences by a nearest-neighbor algorithm in which closely related sequences were merged to remove PCR and sequencing errors. To assign V, D and J gene segments, CDR3 sequences were aligned to IMGT reference sequences. For a sequence to be retained, a match of at least six nucleotides to both a V gene segment and a J gene segment was required. A rearrangement was called productive if the CDR3 had no stop codons and remained in frame with V and J, and every other rearrangement was called non-productive. Following IMGT convention, CDR3 was defined as the stretch from the second conserved V-encoded cysteine to the conserved J-encoded phenylalanine. The earlier analysis of about 570 of the donors excluded any sequence lacking an unambiguous match to a single V gene segment. In an earlier analysis of a few hundred of the donors, V segments were called functional above 56.7% productive rearrangements and were called segregating when the between-donor standard deviation exceeded 5%. A statistical classification framework was built for diagnosing cytomegalovirus status from the catalog of TCR beta chain sequences. In a later analysis, V and J genes were assigned by comparing TCR nucleotide sequences against IMGT/GENE-DB human TR gene sequences. The TCRdist pipeline was used in a later analysis to assign CDR3 sequences and most-parsimonious VDJ recombination scenarios. In a later analysis, each TCR beta chain was defined by its CDR3 amino acid sequence together with its V-gene family, and reads without a unique V-gene family were excluded. A later analysis removed roughly 590 highly shared, low-generation-probability nucleotide sequences to deal with suspected cross-contamination and a sequencing artifact. In a later analysis, a clonal expansion index for each public chain was calculated from normalized within-repertoire ranks of inferred template counts. In a later analysis, generation probabilities were computed with a VDJ recombination model fitted to out-of-frame rearrangements, and the resulting probabilities were checked against IGoR. In a later analysis, hypergeometric tests were used to score TCR-TCR, TCR-HLA and TCR-CMV co-occurrence, with a repertoire-size bias correction applied to TCR pairs. A later analysis estimated false discovery rates by permuting HLA or CMV assignments 20 times. A later analysis grouped co-occurring TCRs with DBSCAN, adding TCRdist sequence similarity when clustering within HLA-allele-positive subsets. For co-occurrence clustering, repertoires with fewer than 30,000 or more than 120,000 public chains were excluded, along with roughly 5 repertoires with anomalous nucleotide sharing. The source is immuneACCESS, and TCRdb retained only in-frame sequences with V and J called. Part of the clones is not carried over; for the studies checked, unresolved V genes explain less than half of this, and the remainder is unexplained. V, J and clone size are taken as reported in that table, and D and trimming were inferred from the DNA itself. The sample table lists approximately 110,000 clones, roughly 78% of them with a count of one. In total, the top ten clones hold around 3.1% of the sample.

Here the chain combines TRBV6-5 and TRBJ2-5; the best D guess is TRBD2, with 6 bases matching. The receptor's source is a woman between 40 and 50 years old in good health and CMV-seronegative. Specimen: PBMCs. The CDR3 region reads CASGAGQETQYF. The sequence in DNA is TGTGCCAGCGGGGCGGGGCAAGAGACCCAGTACTTC.